This T cell receptor (beta chain) stems from a study of OX40 agonist ivuxolimab in advanced cancers. Study conclusions and caveats: At 0.1 to 3.0 mg/kg, clonal expansion of CD4+ and CD8+ blood T cells had occurred by week 6.

As to this clone: Its target is not known.

The protocol was immunoSEQ multiplex PCR, while the TCRdb copy is restricted to in-frame clones and leaves out a portion. This sample has some 77,000 clones, with approximately 95% found just once. The TCR originated in an adult with an advanced solid tumor such as melanoma, head and neck, liver or kidney cancer. The material sequenced was CD4+ or CD8+ T cells sorted from blood, taken in a trial of the OX40 agonist ivuxolimab.

CDR3 DNA sequence: TGCGCCAGCAGCTCGACAGGGGTAGTAGAGACCCAGTACTTC. Protein sequence: CASSSTGVVETQYF. The rearrangement uses TRBV5-1 and TRBJ2-5, with 8 bases lining up with TRBD1. This CDR3 is 14 amino acids long. J lost 4 bases, V lost 3 bases, and 5 bases had no gene match. Germline assignment: CDR1 SGHRS and CDR2 YFSETQ. The complete variable domain, with remaining parts taken from reference TRBV5-1 and TRBJ2-5, reads KAGVTQTPRYLIKTRGQQVTLSCSPISGHRSVSWYQQTPGQGLQFLFEYFSETQRNKGNFPGRFSGRQFSNSRSEMNVSTLELGDSALYLCASSSTGVVETQYFGPGTRLLVL.